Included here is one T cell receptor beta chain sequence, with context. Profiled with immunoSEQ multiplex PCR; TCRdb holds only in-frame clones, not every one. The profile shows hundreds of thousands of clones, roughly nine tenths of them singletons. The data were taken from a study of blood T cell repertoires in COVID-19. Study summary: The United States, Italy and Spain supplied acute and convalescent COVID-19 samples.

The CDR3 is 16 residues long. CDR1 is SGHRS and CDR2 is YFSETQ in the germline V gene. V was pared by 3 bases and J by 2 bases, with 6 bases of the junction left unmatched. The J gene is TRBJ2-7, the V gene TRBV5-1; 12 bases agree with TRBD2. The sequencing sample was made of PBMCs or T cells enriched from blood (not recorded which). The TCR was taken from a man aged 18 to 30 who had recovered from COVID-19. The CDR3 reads CASSWGLAGGPYEQYF. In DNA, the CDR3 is TGCGCCAGCAGCTGGGGGCTAGCGGGAGGGCCCTACGAGCAGTACTTC.